This note documents a single TCR beta chain sequence. What it binds is not known. The CDR3 sequence is 16 residues long. Germline V gene data show CDR1 as LNHDA and CDR2 as SQIVND (reference sequence). Trimming left V 4 bases short and J 0 bases short, with 13 bases between. Sequenced by immunoSEQ multiplex PCR; TCRdb stores in-frame clones only, minus some. The table includes about 190,000 clones, 86% detected once. The record originates from a study of cytomegalovirus exposure and HLA in healthy donors. For the study at large: The approximately 660 first-cohort repertoires shared a platform with the approximately 110 validation repertoires, as reported in a later analysis. The study, taken as a whole, reports: Whilst most TCR sequences proved rare, a subset of public TCRs occurred across many donors. There were 150 to 200 TCR beta chains listed as cytomegalovirus-associated. A later analysis found first-cohort TCR clusters tended to co-occur in the 130 or so validation repertoires.

The chain is built from TRBV19 and TRBJ2-4, with a possible D match to TRBD2 (6 bases). Sequenced: PBMCs. The receptor's source is a woman under 30 in good health and CMV-seronegative. CDR3 DNA: TGTGCCAGTAGTACTCGGGACTCCCTAGCCAAAAACATTCAGTACTTC. Amino acid sequence: CASSTRDSLAKNIQYF.